These 18 T cell receptor beta chains were sequenced from one sample in a study of persistence of HIV-infected CD4 T cells. Cells were stimulated nonspecifically with anti-CD3/anti-CD28 magnetic beads. Responding CD4+ T cells were sorted by upregulation of both CD40 ligand and CD69. The immunoSEQ assay was version 4, run in survey mode. Sequencing was performed with immunoSEQ multiplex PCR; in TCRdb, only in-frame clones are kept and a portion is missing. The top ten clones hold roughly 1.3% of a sample with around 35,000 clones, 87% of them seen once. Their cognate antigens are unknown. Sequences were derived from CD4+ T cells sorted from PBMCs after approximately 19-hour stimulation, sampled from a patient who received antiretroviral therapy. These receptors originate from an adult man with HIV who was CMV-seropositive.

The chain carries TRBV6-2 or TRBV6-3 and TRBJ1-2; possible D gene TRBD1, 5 bases. From germline, CDR1 is MNHEY and CDR2 SVGEGT. V lost 2 bases and J lost 7, with 5 bases in between. There are 11 residues in the CDR3. CDR3 residues: CASSYQGGYTF. DNA of the CDR3: TGTGCCAGCAGTTACCAGGGTGGCTACACCTTC.

The chain links TRBV5-1 to TRBJ2-6; D remains unclear. CDR3 length: 15 residues. The V gene lost 0 bases and the J gene lost 1 base, with 5 bases spanning the gap. Germline V gene lookup returns CDR1 SGHRS and CDR2 YFSETQ. The DNA of the CDR3 is TGCGCCAGCAGCTTGGAAGGGTCTGGGGCCAACGTCCTGACTTTC. This codes for CASSLEGSGANVLTF.

Only one count was recorded for this clone. The chain joins TRBV27 to TRBJ1-1, with a tentative D call TRBD1 (6 bases). The CDR3 has 17 residues. Per germline, CDR1 MNHEY and CDR2 SMNVEV (reference sequence). The V gene lost 3 bases and the J gene lost 1 base, with 18 bases spanning the gap. The DNA for the CDR3 is TGTGCCAGCAGTTTGTATTTCGGGGGGCTGGGGAACACTGAAGCTTTCTTT. It codes for CASSLYFGGLGNTEAFF.

This sequence joins TRBV19 and TRBJ2-1, with 7 bases that match TRBD1. Trimming took 6 bases from V and 4 from J; bases not matched to a gene: 9. Per the germline V gene, CDR1 is LNHDA and CDR2 is SQIVND (reference sequence). The CDR3 contains 15 residues. The CDR3 nucleotides are TGTGCCAGTAGGTACCGGGACAGAACATACAATGAGCAGTTCTTC. It encodes CASRYRDRTYNEQFF. The full variable domain, with the rest looked up from reference TRBV19 and TRBJ2-1, is DGGITQSPKYLFRKEGQNVTLSCEQNLNHDAMYWYRQDPGQGLRLIYYSQIVNDFQKGDIAEGYSVSREKKESFPLTVTSAQKNPTAFYLCASRYRDRTYNEQFFGPGTRLTVL.

DNA for the CDR3: TGTGCCAGCAGCGTAGGGACGGCAGCAACTAATGAAAAACTGTTTTTT. Residues: CASSVGTAATNEKLFF. The chain is built from TRBV9 and TRBJ1-4; D is ambiguous. This CDR3 has 16 amino acids. V shed 0 bases and J shed 0 bases, with 9 bases lying between them. The germline gives CDR1 SGDLS, CDR2 YYNGEE. The whole variable domain, remainder taken from reference TRBV9 and TRBJ1-4, is DSGVTQTPKHLITATGQRVTLRCSPRSGDLSVYWYQQSLDQGLQFLIQYYNGEERAKGNILERFSAQQFPDLHSELNLSSLELGDSALYFCASSVGTAATNEKLFFGSGTQLSVL.

The rearrangement joins TRBV15 to TRBJ1-2, with TRBD1 matching over 9 bases. This CDR3 comprises 15 residues. V lost 5 bases, J lost 7 bases, and 11 bases stayed unmatched. The germline CDR1 and CDR2 sequences are LNHNV and YYDKDF (reference sequence). The CDR3 coding sequence is TGTGCCACCAGCGCGAGACAGGGGGTTTCTTCTGGCTACACCTTC. Translation gives CATSARQGVSSGYTF.

The chain combines TRBV18 with TRBJ2-3; D call uncertain. With 2 bases removed from V and 2 bases from J, the gap between germline ends came to 5 bases. The CDR3 totals 13 residues. In germline, CDR1 is KGHSH, CDR2 LQKENI. This chain's CDR3 is CASSPLITDTQYF. The CDR3 DNA follows: TGTGCCAGCTCACCATTGATCACAGATACGCAGTATTTT.

The genes are TRBV27 and TRBJ1-6, with D perhaps matching TRBD1 (6 bases). Germline V CDR1 and CDR2: MNHEY, SMNVEV (reference sequence). Trimming removed 5 bases at V and 6 bases at J, with 14 bases between. The CDR3 spans 15 residues. CDR3 region: CASSVQGGVNSPLHF. CDR3 bases: TGTGCCAGCAGTGTACAGGGAGGGGTTAATTCACCCCTCCACTTT.

J is TRBJ1-1 and V is TRBV29-1, with D perhaps TRBD1 (5 bases). Trimming took off 6 bases at V and 0 bases at J, with 11 bases between the two ends. The CDR3 is 13 residues long. Per germline, CDR1 SQVTM and CDR2 ANQGSEA. CDR3 region: CSVGGTMNTEAFF. CDR3 nucleotides: TGCAGCGTCGGGGGGACCATGAACACTGAAGCTTTCTTT.

V is TRBV7-2 and J is TRBJ1-6; 7 positions match TRBD1. Unmatched junction bases numbered 8, after V lost 3 bases and J lost 6 bases. This CDR3 is built from 16 residues. From germline, CDR1 is SGHTA and CDR2 FQGNSA. The CDR3 DNA follows: TGTGCCAGCAGCTTGGTTTCGGGACAGATTAATTCACCCCTCCACTTT. Translation: CASSLVSGQINSPLHF.

The rearrangement uses TRBV11-3 and TRBJ1-1, with 9 bases fitting TRBD1. Germline V CDR1 and CDR2: SGHNT, YENEEA. The CDR3 covers 13 residues. V lost 5 bases, J lost 7 bases, and 5 bases stayed unmatched. The CDR3 loop reads CASSPGQGIEAFF. The CDR3 DNA reads TGTGCCAGCAGCCCGGGACAGGGAATTGAAGCTTTCTTT. Drawing the rest from reference TRBV11-3 and TRBJ1-1, the complete variable domain is EAGVVQSPRYKIIEKKQPVAFWCNPISGHNTLYWYLQNLGQGPELLIRYENEEAVDDSQLPKDRFSAERLKGVDSTLKIQPAELGDSAVYLCASSPGQGIEAFFGQGTRLTVV.

V is TRBV9 and J is TRBJ1-5; D is unresolved. Deletions cut 5 bases from V and 5 bases from J, with 11 bases between. The CDR3 has 13 residues. CDR1 and CDR2 (germline): SGDLS, YYNGEE. The CDR3 nucleotides read TGTGCCAGCAGTCCCGGAGGGTATCAGCCCCAGCATTTT. This gives the protein CASSPGGYQPQHF.

The count of this clone is one. The V gene is TRBV11-2, the J gene TRBJ2-6; D not certain. This CDR3 has 16 residues. Germline CDR1 SGHAT, CDR2 FQNNGV. V lost 3 bases to trimming and J lost 0 bases, with 9 bases between them. The CDR3 loop is CASSFLTISGANVLTF. CDR3 DNA sequence: TGTGCCAGCAGCTTCCTTACCATCTCTGGGGCCAACGTCCTGACTTTC.

This clone is a singleton in its sample. The chain couples TRBV7-9 to TRBJ1-2; D is uncertain. CDR3 length equals 13 residues. Germline assignment: CDR1 SEHNR and CDR2 FQNEAQ (reference sequence). With 1 base removed from V and 7 bases from J, the gap between germline ends came to 10 bases. CDR3 coding DNA: TGTGCCAGCAGCTTAGAAGAGATTAGTGGCTACACCTTC. It specifies CASSLEEISGYTF.

The CDR3 DNA is TGCGCCAGCAGCTTTACGACAGTTATGAACACTGAAGCTTTCTTT. Residues: CASSFTTVMNTEAFF. The V gene is TRBV5-1, the J gene TRBJ1-1, with D perhaps matching TRBD1 (5 bases). V lost 2 bases to trimming and J lost 0 bases, with 11 bases between them. The length of the CDR3 is 15 residues. Germline-derived CDR1 and CDR2 are SGHRS and YFSETQ. Full variable domain (rest looked up from reference TRBV5-1 and TRBJ1-1): KAGVTQTPRYLIKTRGQQVTLSCSPISGHRSVSWYQQTPGQGLQFLFEYFSETQRNKGNFPGRFSGRQFSNSRSEMNVSTLELGDSALYLCASSFTTVMNTEAFFGQGTRLTVV.

This chain uses TRBV27 with TRBJ1-5; 9 bases are a match to TRBD1. Germline CDR1 is MNHEY and CDR2 is SMNVEV (reference sequence). Trimming took 5 bases from V and 6 from J; bases not matched to a gene: 11. CDR3 length equals 16 residues. CDR3 residues: CASSATYRGQPQPQHF. DNA for the CDR3: TGTGCCAGCAGTGCGACTTACAGGGGGCAGCCTCAGCCCCAGCATTTT.

The chain recombines TRBV5-5 with TRBJ2-1, with 9 bases fitting TRBD2. With V trimmed by 1 base and J by 8 bases, 7 bases remained unmatched. This CDR3 comprises 15 residues. Germline CDR1 reads SGHKS; CDR2 reads YYEKEE (reference sequence). CDR3 nucleotide sequence: TGTGCCAGCAGCTTGTTAGCGGGAGAAGTCTATGAGCAGTTCTTC. Translating gives CASSLLAGEVYEQFF.

V is TRBV5-5 and J is TRBJ1-5; no definite D call. Trimming took 0 bases from V and 6 from J, leaving 10 bases between them. CDR3 length equals 14 residues. Germline loops: CDR1 SGHKS, CDR2 YYEKEE (reference sequence). In nucleotides, the CDR3 is TGTGCCAGCAGCTTGGAGGTCAGCCCTCAGCCCCAGCATTTT. Residues: CASSLEVSPQPQHF.